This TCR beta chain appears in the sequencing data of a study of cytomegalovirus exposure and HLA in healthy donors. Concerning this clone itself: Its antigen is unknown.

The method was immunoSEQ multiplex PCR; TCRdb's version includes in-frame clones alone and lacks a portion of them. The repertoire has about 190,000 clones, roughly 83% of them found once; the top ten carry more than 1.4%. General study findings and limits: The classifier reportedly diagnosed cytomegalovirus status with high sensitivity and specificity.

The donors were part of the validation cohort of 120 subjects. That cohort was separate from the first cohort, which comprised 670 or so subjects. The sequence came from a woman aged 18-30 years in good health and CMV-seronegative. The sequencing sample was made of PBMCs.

The CDR3 spells CASSPRSGGSGTQYF. Here the CDR3 DNA reads TGTGCCAGCTCACCACGGTCAGGGGGCAGTGGGACCCAGTACTTC. The rearrangement uses TRBV18 and TRBJ2-5; 8 positions match TRBD1. The V segment lost 1 base and the J segment 7 bases; nucleotides outside the gene matches: 8. CDR1 is KGHSH and CDR2 is LQKENI in the germline V gene. The CDR3 spans 15 residues.